This TCR beta chain was profiled in a study of blood T cell repertoires in COVID-19. With 10 bases removed from V and 1 base from J, the gap between germline ends came to 25 bases. CDR1 MGHDK and CDR2 SYGVNS come from the germline V gene. The CDR3 runs 17 residues. Assay used: immunoSEQ multiplex PCR; TCRdb lists only in-frame clones, some missing. The sample holds 190,000 or so clones, about 86% seen once. The source material was peripheral blood. This receptor was identified in a woman aged 18-29 years who had recovered from COVID-19. This chain links TRBV25-1 with TRBJ2-5; tentative D call: TRBD1 (6 bases). The CDR3 nucleotides read TGTGCCACCTCCGACCGGGACAAATACGCGGGCCAAGAGACCCAGTACTTC. Amino acid sequence: CATSDRDKYAGQETQYF.